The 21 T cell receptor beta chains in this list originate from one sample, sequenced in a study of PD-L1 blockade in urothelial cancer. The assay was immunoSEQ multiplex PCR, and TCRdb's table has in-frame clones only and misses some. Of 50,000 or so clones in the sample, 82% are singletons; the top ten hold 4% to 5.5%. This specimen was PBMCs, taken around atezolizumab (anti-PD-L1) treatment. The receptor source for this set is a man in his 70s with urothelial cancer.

CDR3 amino acids: CASSFGTNPTVGTF. DNA for the CDR3: TGTGCCAGCAGCTTCGGGACAAACCCTACCGTCGGCACCTTC. The chain employs TRBV5-6 and TRBJ1-2; D possibly corresponds to TRBD1 (6 bases). Germline-derived CDR1 and CDR2 are SGHDT and YYEEEE. This CDR3 is 14 amino acids long. V lost 2 bases and J 13 bases, leaving 21 bases between the germline ends.

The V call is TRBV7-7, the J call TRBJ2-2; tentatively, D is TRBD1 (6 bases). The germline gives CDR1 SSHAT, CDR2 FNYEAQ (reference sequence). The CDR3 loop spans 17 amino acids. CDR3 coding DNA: TGTGCTATCACGGGCGACCCCGGGACAACGAACACCGGGGAGCTGTTTTTT. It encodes CAITGDPGTTNTGELFF.

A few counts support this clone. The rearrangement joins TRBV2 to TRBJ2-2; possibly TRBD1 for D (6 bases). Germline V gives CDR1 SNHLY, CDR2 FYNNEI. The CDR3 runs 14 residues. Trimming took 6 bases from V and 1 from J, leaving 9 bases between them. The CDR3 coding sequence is TGTGCCAGCAGCCTGGGACAGAACACCGGGGAGCTGTTTTTT. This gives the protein CASSLGQNTGELFF.

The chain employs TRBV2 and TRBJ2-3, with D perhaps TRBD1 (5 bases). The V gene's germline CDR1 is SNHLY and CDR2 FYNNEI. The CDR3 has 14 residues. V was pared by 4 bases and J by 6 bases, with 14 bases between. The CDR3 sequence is CASSAKGRWDTQYF. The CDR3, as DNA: TGTGCCAGCAGTGCGAAGGGGCGCTGGGATACGCAGTATTTT.

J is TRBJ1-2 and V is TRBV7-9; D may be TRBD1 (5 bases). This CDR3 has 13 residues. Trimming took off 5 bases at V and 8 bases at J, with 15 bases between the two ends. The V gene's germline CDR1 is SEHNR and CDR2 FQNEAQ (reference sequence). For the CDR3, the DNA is TGTGCCAGCAGCCTTCCCCCAGGGAACGGCTACACCTTC. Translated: CASSLPPGNGYTF.

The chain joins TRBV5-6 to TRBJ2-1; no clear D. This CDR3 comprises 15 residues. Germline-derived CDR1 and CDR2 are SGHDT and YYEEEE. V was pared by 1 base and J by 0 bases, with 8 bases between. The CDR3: CASSLRSSSYNEQFF. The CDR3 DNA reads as TGTGCCAGCAGCTTGCGGTCGAGCTCCTACAATGAGCAGTTCTTC.

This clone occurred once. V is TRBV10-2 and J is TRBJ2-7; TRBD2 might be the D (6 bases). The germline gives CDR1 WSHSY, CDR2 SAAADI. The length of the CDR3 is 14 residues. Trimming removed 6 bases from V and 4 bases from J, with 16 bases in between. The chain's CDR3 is CASSGPGEGYEQYF. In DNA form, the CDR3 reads TGCGCCAGCAGCGGGCCGGGGGAAGGTTACGAGCAGTACTTC.

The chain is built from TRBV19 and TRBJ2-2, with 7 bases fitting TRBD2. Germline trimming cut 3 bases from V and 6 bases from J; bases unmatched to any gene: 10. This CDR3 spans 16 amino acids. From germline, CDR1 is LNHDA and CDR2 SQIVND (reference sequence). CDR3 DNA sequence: TGTGCCAGTAGTATCCGGACTAGAAGTCCGGCCGGGGAGCTGTTTTTT. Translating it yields CASSIRTRSPAGELFF.

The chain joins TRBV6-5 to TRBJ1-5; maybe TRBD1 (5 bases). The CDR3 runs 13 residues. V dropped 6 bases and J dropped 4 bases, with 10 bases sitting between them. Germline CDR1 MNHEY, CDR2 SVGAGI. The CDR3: CASRSDRNQPQHF. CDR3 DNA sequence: TGTGCCAGCAGATCCGACAGAAATCAGCCCCAGCATTTT.

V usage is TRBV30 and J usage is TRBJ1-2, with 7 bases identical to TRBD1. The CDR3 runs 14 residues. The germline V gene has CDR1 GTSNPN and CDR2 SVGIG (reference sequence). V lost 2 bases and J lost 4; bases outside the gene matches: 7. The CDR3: CAWSRGGESYGYTF. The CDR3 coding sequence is TGTGCCTGGAGTAGAGGGGGCGAAAGCTATGGCTACACCTTC.

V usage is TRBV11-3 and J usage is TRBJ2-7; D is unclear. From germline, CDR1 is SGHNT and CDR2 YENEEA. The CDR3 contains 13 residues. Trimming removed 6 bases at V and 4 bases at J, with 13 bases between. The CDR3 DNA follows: TGTGCCAGCAGTCTAGGCAGAGATTACGAGCAGTACTTC. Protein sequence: CASSLGRDYEQYF. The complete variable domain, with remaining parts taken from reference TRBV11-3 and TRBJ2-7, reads EAGVVQSPRYKIIEKKQPVAFWCNPISGHNTLYWYLQNLGQGPELLIRYENEEAVDDSQLPKDRFSAERLKGVDSTLKIQPAELGDSAVYLCASSLGRDYEQYFGPGTRLTVT.

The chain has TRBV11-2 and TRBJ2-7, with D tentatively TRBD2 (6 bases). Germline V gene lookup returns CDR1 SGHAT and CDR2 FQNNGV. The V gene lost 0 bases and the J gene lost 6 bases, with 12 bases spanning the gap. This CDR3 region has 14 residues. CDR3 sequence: CASSLDYGGAEQYF. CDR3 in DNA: TGTGCCAGCAGCTTAGATTACGGCGGGGCCGAGCAGTACTTC.

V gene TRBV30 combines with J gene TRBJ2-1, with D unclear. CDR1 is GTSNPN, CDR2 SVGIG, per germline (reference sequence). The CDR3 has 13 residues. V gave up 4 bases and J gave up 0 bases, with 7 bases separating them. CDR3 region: CAWTVSSYNEQFF. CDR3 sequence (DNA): TGTGCCTGGACTGTTAGCTCCTACAATGAGCAGTTCTTC.

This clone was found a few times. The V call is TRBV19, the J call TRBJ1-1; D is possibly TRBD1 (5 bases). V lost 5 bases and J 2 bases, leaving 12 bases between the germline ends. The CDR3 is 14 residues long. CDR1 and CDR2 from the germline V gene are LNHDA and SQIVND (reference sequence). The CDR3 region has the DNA TGTGCCAGTAGTCTACAGGACTATAACACTGAAGCTTTCTTT. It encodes CASSLQDYNTEAFF.

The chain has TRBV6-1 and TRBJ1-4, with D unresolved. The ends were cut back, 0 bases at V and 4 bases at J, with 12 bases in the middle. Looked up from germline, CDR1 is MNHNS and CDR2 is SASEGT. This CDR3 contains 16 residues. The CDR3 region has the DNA TGTGCCAGCAGTGAAGCCATGTTGGCGGGTAATGAAAAACTGTTTTTT. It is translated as CASSEAMLAGNEKLFF.

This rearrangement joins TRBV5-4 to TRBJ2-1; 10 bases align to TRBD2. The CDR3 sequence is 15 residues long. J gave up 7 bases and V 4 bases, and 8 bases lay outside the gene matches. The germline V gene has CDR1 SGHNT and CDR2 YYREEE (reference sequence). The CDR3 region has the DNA TGTGCCAGCAGCAACTTCCCGGGACTAGCGAATGAGCAGTTCTTC. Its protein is CASSNFPGLANEQFF.

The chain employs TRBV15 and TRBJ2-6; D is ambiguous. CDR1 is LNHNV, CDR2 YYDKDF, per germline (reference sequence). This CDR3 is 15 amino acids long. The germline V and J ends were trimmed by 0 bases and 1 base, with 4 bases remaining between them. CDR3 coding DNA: TGTGCCACCAGCAGAGACAGATCTGGGGCCAACGTCCTGACTTTC. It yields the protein CATSRDRSGANVLTF.

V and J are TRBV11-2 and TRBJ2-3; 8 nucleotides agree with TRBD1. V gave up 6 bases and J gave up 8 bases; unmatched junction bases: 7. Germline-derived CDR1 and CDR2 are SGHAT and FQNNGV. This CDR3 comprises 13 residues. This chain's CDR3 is CASRSDRAGTQYF. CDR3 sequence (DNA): TGTGCCAGCAGATCGGACAGGGCGGGTACGCAGTATTTT.

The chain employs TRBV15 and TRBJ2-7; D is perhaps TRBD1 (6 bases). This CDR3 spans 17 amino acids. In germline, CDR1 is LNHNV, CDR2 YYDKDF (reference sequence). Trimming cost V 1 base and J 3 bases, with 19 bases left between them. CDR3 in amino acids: CATSRAGQPGGIYEQYF. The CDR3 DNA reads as TGTGCCACCAGCAGAGCAGGACAGCCGGGTGGAATCTACGAGCAGTACTTC.

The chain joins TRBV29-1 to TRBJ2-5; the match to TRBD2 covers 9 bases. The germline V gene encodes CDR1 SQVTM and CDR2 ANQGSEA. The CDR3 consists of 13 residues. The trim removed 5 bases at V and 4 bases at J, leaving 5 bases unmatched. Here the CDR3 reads CSVMTSGVETQYF. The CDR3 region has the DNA TGCAGCGTTATGACTAGCGGAGTAGAGACCCAGTACTTC.

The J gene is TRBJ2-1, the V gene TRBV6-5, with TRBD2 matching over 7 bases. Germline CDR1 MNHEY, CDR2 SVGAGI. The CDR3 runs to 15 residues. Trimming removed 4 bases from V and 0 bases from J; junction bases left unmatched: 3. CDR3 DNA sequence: TGTGCCAGCAGTTCTAGCGGAGGCTCCTACAATGAGCAGTTCTTC. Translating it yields CASSSSGGSYNEQFF.